What follows are 25 T cell receptor beta chains derived from one specimen sequenced in a study of T cell responses to AZD1222 COVID-19 vaccine. Using immunoSEQ multiplex PCR, the repertoire was profiled, and TCRdb retains in-frame clones only, with some absent. This table has approximately 160,000 clones, 80% to 95% appearing once. This sample comprised peripheral blood, obtained on day 0 of AZD1222 vaccination. These receptors came from an adult in good health.

In this sample, this clone turned up once. The chain couples TRBV2 to TRBJ2-6; perhaps TRBD1 as D (5 bases). The CDR3 consists of 14 residues. Between the trimmed V and J ends, which lost 7 bases and 0 bases, there was a span of 7 bases. Per germline, CDR1 SNHLY and CDR2 FYNNEI. This CDR3 reads CASKDSSGANVLTF. CDR3 coding DNA: TGTGCCAGCAAAGACAGCTCTGGGGCCAACGTCCTGACTTTC.

The V call is TRBV3-1 (or the pseudogene TRBV3-2), the J call TRBJ2-7, with D unresolved. V was clipped by 6 bases and J by 4 bases, with 7 bases between them. Per the germline V gene, CDR1 is LGHDT and CDR2 is YNNKEL (reference sequence). This CDR3 contains 11 residues. This CDR3 is CASSPFYEQYF. In DNA, the CDR3 is TGTGCCAGCAGTCCCTTTTACGAGCAGTACTTC.

The chain couples TRBV5-1 to TRBJ1-2, with a possible D match to TRBD1 (5 bases). The V and J ends lost 0 bases and 3 bases respectively, with 15 bases between them. Germline assignment: CDR1 SGHRS and CDR2 YFSETQ. CDR3 length: 16 amino acids. The CDR3: CASSLGGAMVDYGYTF. For the CDR3, the DNA is TGCGCCAGCAGCTTGGGGGGCGCGATGGTAGACTATGGCTACACCTTC.

V and J are TRBV28 and TRBJ1-1; D is ambiguous. The ends were cut back, 6 bases at V and 1 base at J, with 6 bases in the middle. Germline V gene data show CDR1 as MDHEN and CDR2 as SYDVKM. The CDR3 consists of 12 residues. The DNA of the CDR3 is TGTGCCAGCAGAAGACAGAACACTGAAGCTTTCTTT. Translation: CASRRQNTEAFF.

This rearrangement joins TRBV5-3 to TRBJ2-7; 11 nucleotides agree with TRBD2. TRBV5-3 is filed as an ORF, its function uncertain. The V gene end was trimmed by 4 bases and the J gene end by 5 bases; junction bases not matched to a gene: 14. CDR3 length: 17 residues. CDR3 DNA: TGTGCCAGAAGCCGGGGTAGTCTAGCGGGAGGCAACCACGAGCAGTACTTC. Residues: CARSRGSLAGGNHEQYF.

The chain recombines TRBV7-6 with TRBJ2-7; the match to TRBD2 covers 11 bases. J gave up 2 bases and V 1 base, and 4 bases lay outside the gene matches. This CDR3 comprises 16 residues. The germline gives CDR1 SGHVS, CDR2 FNYEAQ. CDR3 protein: CASSLGGTSGTYEQYF. The CDR3 DNA reads TGTGCCAGCAGCTTAGGAGGGACTAGCGGCACCTACGAGCAGTACTTC.

The V call is TRBV3-1 (or the pseudogene TRBV3-2), the J call TRBJ2-5; 7 nucleotides align to TRBD2. The J segment lost 1 base and the V segment lost 7 bases, leaving 6 bases of the junction unmatched. The CDR3 has 14 amino acids. Germline lookup yields CDR1 LGHDT and CDR2 YNNKEL (reference sequence). CDR3 protein: CASTRAGRQETQYF. The CDR3 DNA reads as TGTGCCAGCACCCGAGCGGGACGCCAAGAGACCCAGTACTTC.

The chain recombines TRBV2 with TRBJ1-2, with 7 bases identical to TRBD1. Trimming cost V 1 base and J 5 bases; bases outside gene matches: 1. This CDR3 contains 13 residues. CDR1 is SNHLY, CDR2 FYNNEI, per germline. The CDR3 spells CASSEGQGYGYTF. The CDR3 DNA sequence: TGTGCCAGCAGTGAAGGACAGGGTTATGGCTACACCTTC.

The chain carries TRBV15 and TRBJ1-1; no clear D gene. Germline V gene data show CDR1 as LNHNV and CDR2 as YYDKDF (reference sequence). V lost 0 bases and J lost 5, with 13 bases in between. This CDR3 has 15 residues. CDR3 coding DNA: TGTGCCACCAGCAGAGATGGACCAGGCCGGACTGAAGCTTTCTTT. Protein product: CATSRDGPGRTEAFF.

This clone was detected a few times. This sequence joins TRBV6-1 and TRBJ2-5; D not certain. CDR3 size: 15 residues. Germline CDR1 reads MNHNS; CDR2 reads SASEGT. The V end was cut by 0 bases, the J end by 3 bases, with 11 bases between. The chain's CDR3 is CASSEALSAEETQYF. In DNA form, the CDR3 reads TGTGCCAGCAGTGAAGCGCTCTCAGCCGAAGAGACCCAGTACTTC.

J is TRBJ1-2 and V is TRBV10-3, with D unresolved. CDR1 ENHRY and CDR2 SYGVKD come from the germline V gene. The CDR3 sequence is 14 residues long. The V and J ends lost 4 bases and 7 bases respectively, with 16 bases between them. CDR3 sequence: CAISAQEGYSGYTF. The DNA for the CDR3 is TGTGCCATCAGTGCCCAAGAGGGTTATAGTGGCTACACCTTC.

This chain connects TRBV18 to TRBJ2-2, with D tentatively TRBD2 (6 bases). The CDR3 is made up of 13 amino acids. The V gene's germline CDR1 is KGHSH and CDR2 LQKENI. V was clipped by 3 bases and J by 5 bases, with 7 bases between them. In DNA, the CDR3 is TGTGCCAGCTCACCGAGCGGGACCGGGGAGCTGTTTTTT. Protein sequence: CASSPSGTGELFF.

The rearrangement joins TRBV28 to TRBJ2-7; a weak D match, TRBD1 (7 bases). Germline values: CDR1 MDHEN, CDR2 SYDVKM. Trimming removed 5 bases from V and 4 bases from J, with 12 bases in between. The length of the CDR3 is 13 residues. CDR3 in DNA: TGTGCCAGCAGTGGAGGGGGCAGGTACGAGCAGTACTTC. Its protein product is CASSGGGRYEQYF.

The chain carries TRBV10-3 and TRBJ2-3, with D uncertain. Germline V CDR1 and CDR2: ENHRY, SYGVKD. This CDR3 is 13 amino acids long. Between the trimmed V and J ends, which lost 4 bases and 2 bases, there was a span of 7 bases. The CDR3: CAISGGPTDTQYF. In DNA form, the CDR3 reads TGTGCCATCAGTGGGGGTCCCACAGATACGCAGTATTTT.

The chain has TRBV9 and TRBJ1-6, with no clear D. This CDR3 is built from 15 residues. Germline-derived CDR1 and CDR2 are SGDLS and YYNGEE. The ends were cut back, 1 base at V and 8 bases at J, with 13 bases in the middle. The CDR3 nucleotides read TGTGCCAGCAGCGTATTTAACAGAGGTGATTCACCCCTCCACTTT. It is translated as CASSVFNRGDSPLHF.

This chain joins TRBV19 and TRBJ1-1, with 8 bases lining up with TRBD1. The length of the CDR3 is 18 residues. Germline CDR1 reads LNHDA; CDR2 reads SQIVND (reference sequence). After removal of 6 bases from V and 3 bases from J, the junction contained 18 bases not matched to a gene. CDR3 DNA sequence: TGTGCCAGTAGAAGGGGCCTCAGGCACGCACAGGGGGACACTGAAGCTTTCTTT. It translates to CASRRGLRHAQGDTEAFF.

This chain connects TRBV6-5 to TRBJ1-6, with D uncertain. V was trimmed by 6 bases and J by 8 bases, leaving 14 bases between them. This CDR3 contains 14 residues. CDR1 and CDR2 (germline): MNHEY, SVGAGI. The CDR3 coding sequence is TGTGCCAGCAGGGCGTCGGGAAGCTATTCACCCCTCCACTTT. This gives the protein CASRASGSYSPLHF.

V and J are TRBV6-5 and TRBJ1-2; D is undetermined. The CDR3 length is 12 residues. V lost 6 bases and J 9 bases, leaving 14 bases between the germline ends. Germline V lookup: CDR1 MNHEY, CDR2 SVGAGI. The CDR3 sequence: CASRGGSSRYTF. DNA for the CDR3: TGTGCCAGCAGGGGCGGGAGCTCTCGCTACACCTTC.

This clone was seen once. The chain links TRBV28 to TRBJ2-7; TRBD1 or TRBD2 may be the D gene (5 bases each). Between the trimmed V and J ends, which lost 3 bases and 2 bases, there was a span of 29 bases. There are 20 residues in the CDR3. The germline V gene has CDR1 MDHEN and CDR2 SYDVKM. CDR3 sequence (DNA): TGTGCCAGCAGTTTTTCGGGAAGAGACCTGAGAGGGGATGGTGCCTACGAGCAGTACTTC. Encoded protein: CASSFSGRDLRGDGAYEQYF.

The CDR3 nucleotides read TGTGCCAGCAGTCCGAAAAGCTCCTATAATTCACCCCTCCACTTT. Protein: CASSPKSSYNSPLHF. V is TRBV6-5 and J is TRBJ1-6; D is unresolved. The germline gives CDR1 MNHEY, CDR2 SVGAGI. This CDR3 comprises 15 residues. Trimming took 5 bases from V and 0 from J, leaving 8 bases between them.

V gene TRBV27 combines with J gene TRBJ1-6, with TRBD1 identical over 9 bases. Looked up from germline, CDR1 is MNHEY and CDR2 is SMNVEV (reference sequence). CDR3 length: 14 residues. Trimming removed 5 bases from V and 7 bases from J; junction bases left unmatched: 3. In nucleotides, the CDR3 is TGTGCCAGCAGTCCGGACAGGGGAAATTCACCCCTCCACTTT. It specifies CASSPDRGNSPLHF.

The rearrangement links TRBV10-1 to TRBJ2-1; D is perhaps TRBD1 or TRBD2 (5 bases each). The CDR3 is made up of 13 amino acids. In germline, CDR1 is WNHNN, CDR2 SYGVQD (reference sequence). Between the trimmed V and J ends, which lost 5 bases and 7 bases, there was a span of 12 bases. The CDR3 region is CASSPGPGNEQFF. The CDR3 DNA reads TGCGCCAGCAGTCCGGGACCAGGGAATGAGCAGTTCTTC.

The CDR3 region has the DNA TGCGCCAGCAGCTTGGGCGTTACCCCTGGAAACACCATATATTTT. Its translation: CASSLGVTPGNTIYF. The rearrangement joins TRBV5-1 to TRBJ1-3, with D uncertain. Germline assignment: CDR1 SGHRS and CDR2 YFSETQ. The CDR3 spans 15 residues. The V end lost 0 bases, the J end lost 2 bases, and 9 bases lay between the germline ends.

This chain joins TRBV19 and TRBJ2-4; no firm D call. Trimming pared 4 bases from V and 0 bases from J, leaving 10 bases between. The CDR3 length is 15 residues. Germline loops: CDR1 LNHDA, CDR2 SQIVND (reference sequence). The CDR3 DNA sequence: TGTGCCAGTAGTAACCTGGAACTAGCCAAAAACATTCAGTACTTC. Its protein is CASSNLELAKNIQYF.

The V call is TRBV5-1, the J call TRBJ2-7; D is perhaps TRBD2 (5 bases). The CDR3 runs 16 residues. CDR1 and CDR2 (germline): SGHRS, YFSETQ. Trimming cost V 0 bases and J 2 bases, with 15 bases left between them. The CDR3 is CASSLANGAGAYEQYF. CDR3 DNA sequence: TGCGCCAGCAGCTTGGCCAATGGCGCCGGGGCCTACGAGCAGTACTTC.